The source of this T cell receptor beta chain is a study of blood T cell repertoires in COVID-19. Per germline, CDR1 DFQATT and CDR2 SNEGSKA (reference sequence). J lost 7 bases, V lost 3 bases, and 6 bases had no gene match. This CDR3 is 14 amino acids long. Measured with immunoSEQ multiplex PCR; TCRdb has only the in-frame clones, and not every one. In the table there are roughly 120,000 clones, approximately 85% of which are singletons. The source material was peripheral blood. This chain joins TRBV20-1 and TRBJ2-2; TRBD1 matches at 9 bases. This TCR came from a human donor in a cohort sampled during active COVID-19. CDR3 protein: CSASPGTGSGELFF. CDR3 coding DNA: TGCAGTGCTAGTCCCGGGACAGGGAGCGGGGAGCTGTTTTTT.